Following are 26 T cell receptor beta chains from one sample sequenced in a study of CD8+ T cells in alopecia areata. RNA extraction and reverse transcription yielded cDNA as sequencing template. The method was immunoSEQ multiplex PCR; TCRdb's version includes in-frame clones alone and lacks a portion of them. The sample contains about 160,000 clones, 75% to 90% of which appear only once. The sample in question was CD8+ T cells sorted from blood, obtained at week 0. The receptors were gathered from a human donor with alopecia areata.

J is TRBJ2-5 and V is TRBV7-6; the D is unclear. The CDR3 totals 14 residues. Trimming cost V 1 base and J 4 bases, with 10 bases left between them. The V gene's germline CDR1 is SGHVS and CDR2 FNYEAQ. CDR3 coding DNA: TGTGCCAGCAGCTTAGGAGGCGTGGGAGAGACCCAGTACTTC. This codes for CASSLGGVGETQYF.

The gene calls are TRBV5-6 and TRBJ2-5, with unresolved D. This CDR3 comprises 14 residues. V shed 0 bases and J shed 2 bases, with 8 bases lying between them. Per the germline V gene, CDR1 is SGHDT and CDR2 is YYEEEE. CDR3 sequence reads: CASSLDGLQETQYF. The CDR3 nucleotides are TGTGCCAGCAGCTTGGATGGGTTACAAGAGACCCAGTACTTC.

This clone has a handful of counts. The rearrangement uses TRBV30 and TRBJ1-1; D is unclear. This CDR3 spans 13 amino acids. The V gene lost 0 bases and the J gene lost 4 bases, with 9 bases spanning the gap. In germline, CDR1 is GTSNPN, CDR2 SVGIG (reference sequence). The CDR3 protein is CAWSVGSTTEAFF. CDR3 sequence (DNA): TGTGCCTGGAGTGTGGGGTCGACCACTGAAGCTTTCTTT.

This rearrangement joins TRBV9 to TRBJ2-7, with D possibly TRBD2 on 7 matching bases. Trimming shortened V by 4 bases and J by 5 bases, and 13 bases separated the two germline ends. The CDR3 extends over 13 amino acids. The germline V gene encodes CDR1 SGDLS and CDR2 YYNGEE. CDR3 protein: CASSLGGGDEQYF. The CDR3 DNA is TGTGCCAGCAGCCTGGGAGGGGGTGACGAGCAGTACTTC.

The chain joins TRBV6-4 to TRBJ1-1, with D possibly TRBD1 on 5 matching bases. Trimming pared 7 bases from V and 3 bases from J, leaving 15 bases between. This CDR3 comprises 14 residues. Germline V gene sequence: CDR1 MRHNA, CDR2 SNTAGT. CDR3 sequence reads: CASKSEGGDTEAFF. For the CDR3, the DNA is TGTGCCAGCAAAAGTGAGGGAGGGGACACTGAAGCTTTCTTT.

The rearrangement uses TRBV6-5 and TRBJ1-1; D not resolved. V dropped 5 bases and J dropped 9 bases, with 13 bases sitting between them. Looked up from germline, CDR1 is MNHEY and CDR2 is SVGAGI. CDR3 length equals 12 residues. The CDR3 DNA sequence: TGTGCCAGCAGTGTCCGGGTGACAAAAGCTTTCTTT. The encoded protein is CASSVRVTKAFF.

V usage is TRBV4-1 and J usage is TRBJ1-2; D possibly corresponds to TRBD1 (5 bases). Germline V gives CDR1 MGHRA, CDR2 YSYEKL. Deletions cut 2 bases from V and 1 base from J, with 23 bases between. The CDR3 has 19 residues. The CDR3 sequence: CASSQSPGGRGSDNYGYTF. CDR3 in DNA: TGCGCCAGCAGCCAAAGCCCGGGCGGCCGGGGGTCGGATAACTATGGCTACACCTTC.

The rearrangement uses TRBV2 and TRBJ1-5, with D tentatively TRBD1 (6 bases). Germline assignment: CDR1 SNHLY and CDR2 FYNNEI. This CDR3 region has 16 residues. V was pared by 1 base and J by 0 bases, with 10 bases between. The CDR3, as DNA: TGTGCCAGCAGTGAAGAGGGGGACTATAGCAATCAGCCCCAGCATTTT. Its translation: CASSEEGDYSNQPQHF. Full variable domain (rest looked up from reference TRBV2 and TRBJ1-5): EPEVTQTPSHQVTQMGQEVILRCVPISNHLYFYWYRQILGQKVEFLVSFYNNEISEKSEIFDDQFSVERPDGSNFTLKIRSTKLEDSAMYFCASSEEGDYSNQPQHFGDGTRLSIL.

This chain joins TRBV6-1 and TRBJ1-2; D not certain. Trimming took 8 bases from V and 12 from J, leaving 7 bases between them. This CDR3 has 8 amino acids. The germline CDR1 and CDR2 sequences are MNHNS and SASEGT. The CDR3 nucleotides are TGTGCCAGCGACTATCACACCTTC. Translated, it gives CASDYHTF.

V usage is TRBV29-1 and J usage is TRBJ2-1, with TRBD1 as a possible D gene (6 bases). The CDR3 length is 14 residues. Germline V gene data show CDR1 as SQVTM and CDR2 as ANQGSEA. The V and J ends lost 6 bases and 0 bases respectively, with 12 bases between them. The CDR3 coding sequence is TGCAGCGTCCATACAGGGAGCTCCTACAATGAGCAGTTCTTC. This codes for CSVHTGSSYNEQFF.

The chain has TRBV9 and TRBJ2-2; 7 nucleotides agree with TRBD1. CDR3 length: 17 amino acids. The germline V gene encodes CDR1 SGDLS and CDR2 YYNGEE. J lost 0 bases, V lost 3 bases, and 8 bases had no gene match. The CDR3 coding sequence is TGTGCCAGCAGCGGGTTGAAGGGACAGACGAACACCGGGGAGCTGTTTTTT. It encodes CASSGLKGQTNTGELFF.

V and J are TRBV6-1 and TRBJ2-7; a possible D gene is TRBD2 (6 bases). The CDR3 loop spans 16 amino acids. Germline V gene lookup returns CDR1 MNHNS and CDR2 SASEGT. Trimming pared 0 bases from V and 0 bases from J, leaving 12 bases between. CDR3 DNA: TGTGCCAGCAGTGAAGCAGGCCCCGGGAGCTCCTACGAGCAGTACTTC. It specifies CASSEAGPGSSYEQYF.

V usage is TRBV9 and J usage is TRBJ2-5; 10 nucleotides align to TRBD2. V shed 3 bases and J 0 bases; nucleotides not matched to a gene: 17. Germline V gene lookup returns CDR1 SGDLS and CDR2 YYNGEE. This CDR3 comprises 20 residues. Here the CDR3 DNA reads TGTGCCAGCAGCGAACAAACAGGGGCTAGCGGGAGATCGTACCAAGAGACCCAGTACTTC. This codes for CASSEQTGASGRSYQETQYF.

To note about this clone: Compared with germline, one end of the junction differs, possibly owing to a read error. This chain connects TRBV30 to TRBJ2-3, with TRBD1 as a possible D gene (5 bases). Per germline, CDR1 GTSNPN and CDR2 SVGIG (reference sequence). This CDR3 comprises 11 residues. The CDR3 nucleotides read TGTGCCTGGAGTCAGGGCCCCGGCTTGGATTTT. It encodes CAWSQGPGLDF.

This chain links TRBV5-4 with TRBJ2-1, with 10 bases lining up with TRBD2. The CDR3 length is 18 residues. Germline V gene lookup returns CDR1 SGHNT and CDR2 YYREEE (reference sequence). Trimming took 0 bases from V and 1 from J; bases not matched to a gene: 7. The CDR3 reads CASSLGLAGATSYNEQFF. The CDR3 DNA is TGTGCCAGCAGCTTGGGGCTAGCGGGAGCTACGTCCTACAATGAGCAGTTCTTC.

The chain combines TRBV9 with TRBJ2-1; 7 bases are shared with TRBD2. The CDR3 contains 14 residues. Germline CDR1 SGDLS, CDR2 YYNGEE. With V trimmed by 2 bases and J by 4 bases, 3 bases remained unmatched. In nucleotides, the CDR3 is TGTGCCAGCAGCGTGGCTAGCGGATACAATGAGCAGTTCTTC. This sequence encodes CASSVASGYNEQFF.

The chain carries TRBV29-1 and TRBJ1-2; D is undetermined. This CDR3 spans 13 amino acids. V dropped 6 bases and J dropped 2 bases, with 13 bases sitting between them. Germline values: CDR1 SQVTM, CDR2 ANQGSEA. The chain's CDR3 is CSVPTAPNYGYTF. CDR3 sequence (DNA): TGCAGCGTCCCGACGGCACCCAACTATGGCTACACCTTC.

The chain carries TRBV5-4 and TRBJ2-6; unclear D gene. The germline V and J ends were trimmed by 4 bases and 6 bases, with 8 bases remaining between them. The CDR3 covers 13 residues. Germline lookup yields CDR1 SGHNT and CDR2 YYREEE (reference sequence). The CDR3 reads CASSLWEANVLTF. DNA of the CDR3: TGTGCCAGCAGCCTCTGGGAGGCCAACGTCCTGACTTTC.

This sequence joins TRBV4-1 and TRBJ2-7; tentatively, D is TRBD1 (6 bases). The CDR3 runs 17 residues. Germline CDR1 and CDR2: MGHRA and YSYEKL. Trimming took off 1 base at V and 0 bases at J, with 16 bases between the two ends. The CDR3 DNA follows: TGCGCCAGCAGCCAAGCATTTGCAGGGGAAGTCTCCTACGAGCAGTACTTC. Translating it yields CASSQAFAGEVSYEQYF.

This chain's CDR3 is CASSPLRDGANVLTF. DNA of the CDR3: TGTGCCAGCAGTCCCCTTAGGGATGGGGCCAACGTCCTGACTTTC. J is TRBJ2-6 and V is TRBV6-1; D ambiguous. From germline, CDR1 is MNHNS and CDR2 SASEGT. V was cut by 5 bases and J by 3 bases, with 11 bases left in between. The CDR3 sequence is 15 residues long.

Comments on this clone: The sample has other DNA sequences that encode this CDR3 too. The rearrangement joins TRBV6-6 to TRBJ2-7, with D maybe TRBD2 (5 bases). V was trimmed by 0 bases and J by 5 bases, leaving 8 bases between them. Germline CDR1 reads MNHNY; CDR2 reads SVGAGI (reference sequence). CDR3 size: 13 residues. The CDR3 sequence is CASSYSTGNEQYF. CDR3 bases: TGTGCCAGCAGTTACTCGACCGGGAACGAGCAGTACTTC.

The rearrangement joins TRBV29-1 to TRBJ2-1; D is uncertain. The V gene's germline CDR1 is SQVTM and CDR2 ANQGSEA. V was pared by 4 bases and J by 9 bases, with 10 bases between. The CDR3 sequence is 11 residues long. The CDR3, as DNA: TGCAGCGTTGTAGGTTCTTCTGAGCAGTTCTTC. Amino acid sequence: CSVVGSSEQFF.

The DNA of the CDR3 is TGTGCCAGCAGCTCCGGGGCCTACACTGAAGCTTTCTTT. Its translation: CASSSGAYTEAFF. This chain links TRBV7-9 with TRBJ1-1; weak D call: TRBD1 (5 bases). The V and J ends lost 4 bases and 3 bases respectively, with 9 bases between them. Germline assignment: CDR1 SEHNR and CDR2 FQNEAQ (reference sequence). This CDR3 is 13 amino acids long. The complete variable domain, with remaining parts taken from reference TRBV7-9 and TRBJ1-1, reads DTGVSQNPRHKITKRGQNVTFRCDPISEHNRLYWYRQTLGQGPEFLTYFQNEAQLEKSRLLSDRFSAERPKGSFSTLEIQRTEQGDSAMYLCASSSGAYTEAFFGQGTRLTVV.

The chain joins TRBV6-5 to TRBJ2-7; the D gene could be TRBD1 or TRBD2 (6 bases each). The CDR3 is 12 amino acids. Germline V lookup: CDR1 MNHEY, CDR2 SVGAGI. V was clipped by 6 bases and J by 3 bases, with 9 bases between them. The CDR3 sequence is CASSGGVYEQYF. CDR3 sequence (DNA): TGTGCCAGCAGCGGGGGCGTCTACGAGCAGTACTTC.

The V call is TRBV4-1, the J call TRBJ2-7; TRBD1 aligns across 8 bases. The CDR3 is made up of 14 amino acids. The trim removed 5 bases at V and 0 bases at J, leaving 3 bases unmatched. The V gene's germline CDR1 is MGHRA and CDR2 YSYEKL. CDR3 amino acids: CASSYGQGSYEQYF. The DNA for the CDR3 is TGCGCCAGCAGCTATGGACAGGGCTCCTACGAGCAGTACTTC.

DNA for the CDR3: TGCGCCAGCAGCCAAGTTGTAGGCAACAATGAGCAGTTCTTC. It is translated as CASSQVVGNNEQFF. The chain links TRBV4-1 to TRBJ2-1; D is uncertain. Germline V gives CDR1 MGHRA, CDR2 YSYEKL. V was trimmed by 1 base and J by 5 bases, leaving 9 bases between them. The CDR3 runs 14 residues.